This TCR beta chain was obtained from a study of blood T cell repertoires in COVID-19. Profiled with immunoSEQ multiplex PCR; TCRdb holds only in-frame clones, not every one. The sample carries approximately 270,000 clones, around 86% recorded once. With V trimmed by 0 bases and J by 6 bases, 4 bases remained unmatched. Germline CDR1 reads GTSNPN; CDR2 reads SVGIG (reference sequence). The CDR3 is 14 residues long. The rearrangement links TRBV30 to TRBJ1-5; the match to TRBD1 covers 8 bases. Sequencing was performed on peripheral blood. The source of this sequence is a man aged 45-60 years with acute or convalescent COVID-19. The CDR3 DNA follows: TGTGCCTGGAGTGTACTCCAGGGGGCTCAGCCCCAGCATTTT. This codes for CAWSVLQGAQPQHF.